Listed below are T cell receptor beta chains from one sample, sequenced in a study of graft-versus-host responses after intestinal transplantation. Libraries were prepared by immunoSEQ multiplex PCR; TCRdb keeps only in-frame clonotypes and omits some of them. The sample has about 13,000 clones; just under 85% are singletons. Sequencing used PBMCs, obtained after intestinal transplantation. The origin of the receptors is a human patient who received an intestinal transplant, so some T cells may come from the graft donor. Each CDR3 is given with its conserved first and last residue. The D gene is left open where the match is weak. Size is stated for part of the rows, as once, few or many counts, or as a class when the clone is expanded.

CDR3aa: CASRPSVQYEQYF; abundance: NA; j_gene: TRBJ2-7; v_gene: TRBV10-2; d_gene: NA; len: 13
CDR3aa: CATPGGTYNEQFF; abundance: NA; j_gene: TRBJ2-1; v_gene: TRBV2; d_gene: NA; len: 13
CDR3aa: CARLGQVKSSGNTIYF; abundance: NA; j_gene: TRBJ1-3; v_gene: TRBV5-3; d_gene: TRBD1; len: 16
CDR3aa: CASSQDWLGARSPLHF; abundance: NA; j_gene: TRBJ1-6; v_gene: TRBV14; d_gene: NA; len: 16
CDR3aa: CASSNRQGAYEQYF; abundance: NA; j_gene: TRBJ2-7; v_gene: TRBV13; d_gene: TRBD1; len: 14
CDR3aa: CASSFSGGDGYTF; abundance: once; j_gene: TRBJ1-2; v_gene: TRBV5-1; d_gene: TRBD1; len: 13
CDR3aa: CASSSSGDFYEQYF; abundance: NA; j_gene: NA; v_gene: TRBV7-9; d_gene: NA; len: 14
CDR3aa: CAWSVDLGLAGGELFF; abundance: NA; j_gene: TRBJ2-2; v_gene: TRBV30; d_gene: TRBD2; len: 16
CDR3aa: CASSLATGGAGTDTQYF; abundance: NA; j_gene: TRBJ2-3; v_gene: TRBV5-4; d_gene: TRBD1; len: 17
CDR3aa: CASSLNQGANYGYTF; abundance: NA; j_gene: TRBJ1-2; v_gene: TRBV28; d_gene: NA; len: 15
CDR3aa: CASSQDPGREGDTQYF; abundance: NA; j_gene: TRBJ2-3; v_gene: TRBV4-2; d_gene: NA; len: 16
CDR3aa: CASSVGARLTDTQYF; abundance: NA; j_gene: TRBJ2-3; v_gene: TRBV9; d_gene: NA; len: 15
CDR3aa: CASSIRLAESHEQYF; abundance: NA; j_gene: TRBJ2-7; v_gene: TRBV19; d_gene: TRBD2; len: 15
CDR3aa: CASSLLVYQGEQFF; abundance: NA; j_gene: TRBJ2-1; v_gene: TRBV6-5; d_gene: NA; len: 14
CDR3aa: CASSTPGRGSYEQYF; abundance: NA; j_gene: TRBJ2-7; v_gene: TRBV21-1; d_gene: NA; len: 15
CDR3aa: CASSQEVGRGFNEQYF; abundance: large; j_gene: TRBJ2-7; v_gene: TRBV4-2; d_gene: TRBD2; len: 16
CDR3aa: CASSLIGAGGQVGYTF; abundance: NA; j_gene: TRBJ1-2; v_gene: TRBV11-3; d_gene: TRBD1; len: 16
CDR3aa: CSVGTGGEAFF; abundance: NA; j_gene: TRBJ1-1; v_gene: TRBV29-1; d_gene: TRBD1; len: 11
CDR3aa: CASSQLAGTGELFF; abundance: NA; j_gene: TRBJ2-2; v_gene: TRBV6-1; d_gene: NA; len: 14
CDR3aa: CASSLAGTGELFF; abundance: NA; j_gene: TRBJ2-2; v_gene: TRBV5-1; d_gene: NA; len: 13
CDR3aa: CASSGAGPQETQYF; abundance: NA; j_gene: TRBJ2-5; v_gene: TRBV5-1; d_gene: NA; len: 14
CDR3aa: CAWSRGNEQFF; abundance: once; j_gene: TRBJ2-1; v_gene: TRBV30; d_gene: NA; len: 11
CDR3aa: CASRRPNTDTQYF; abundance: NA; j_gene: TRBJ2-3; v_gene: TRBV28; d_gene: NA; len: 13
CDR3aa: CASSVGEGAGYTF; abundance: NA; j_gene: TRBJ1-2; v_gene: TRBV9; d_gene: TRBD1; len: 13
CDR3aa: CASSLLGGYNNQPQHF; abundance: NA; j_gene: TRBJ1-5; v_gene: TRBV19; d_gene: NA; len: 16
CDR3aa: CASSIGTAPQHF; abundance: few; j_gene: TRBJ1-5; v_gene: TRBV19; d_gene: NA; len: 12
CDR3aa: CASSHLNF; abundance: NA; j_gene: TRBJ1-4; v_gene: TRBV23-1; d_gene: NA; len: 8
CDR3aa: CASSVVQGGEQFF; abundance: NA; j_gene: TRBJ2-1; v_gene: TRBV9; d_gene: NA; len: 13
CDR3aa: CSVRPPRGRGRDYEQYF; abundance: NA; j_gene: TRBJ2-7; v_gene: TRBV29-1; d_gene: TRBD1; len: 17
CDR3aa: CASSPRVYNSPLHF; abundance: NA; j_gene: TRBJ1-6; v_gene: TRBV6-5; d_gene: NA; len: 14
CDR3aa: CATSTSYVNTEAFF; abundance: NA; j_gene: TRBJ1-1; v_gene: TRBV15; d_gene: NA; len: 14
CDR3aa: CASSSALSGSSSYEQYF; abundance: NA; j_gene: TRBJ2-7; v_gene: TRBV5-6; d_gene: TRBD2; len: 17
CDR3aa: CASSYRLTGELFF; abundance: few; j_gene: TRBJ2-2; v_gene: TRBV6-5; d_gene: NA; len: 13
CDR3aa: CATSRSRSFAGIGYEQYF; abundance: NA; j_gene: NA; v_gene: TRBV15; d_gene: NA; len: 18
CDR3aa: CASSPGQGEDAFF; abundance: NA; j_gene: TRBJ1-1; v_gene: TRBV18; d_gene: TRBD1; len: 13
CDR3aa: CASSSFYGEQYF; abundance: NA; j_gene: TRBJ2-7; v_gene: TRBV6-5; d_gene: NA; len: 12
CDR3aa: CASSLGRNNEQFF; abundance: NA; j_gene: TRBJ2-1; v_gene: TRBV7-3; d_gene: NA; len: 13
CDR3aa: CASRPTDRSSYEQYF; abundance: once; j_gene: TRBJ2-7; v_gene: TRBV4-1; d_gene: NA; len: 15
CDR3aa: CAWDGTYNTGELFF; abundance: NA; j_gene: TRBJ2-2; v_gene: TRBV30; d_gene: NA; len: 14
CDR3aa: CASSLRDGGSDTQYF; abundance: NA; j_gene: TRBJ2-3; v_gene: TRBV18; d_gene: NA; len: 15
CDR3aa: CAISERQGAYEQYF; abundance: NA; j_gene: TRBJ2-7; v_gene: TRBV10-3; d_gene: TRBD1; len: 14
CDR3aa: CASSLLITRDRGESPLHF; abundance: NA; j_gene: TRBJ1-6; v_gene: TRBV4-1; d_gene: TRBD1; len: 18